This T cell receptor (beta chain) was recorded in a study of CD8+CD57+ T cells in acquired aplastic anemia. Overall study context: Sorted CD4+ and CD8+ cells gave a mean 3.2 ug DNA, range roughly 0.2 to 27.4 ug. Study results and caveats: Patients and controls shared about 30 CD8+ CDR3 sequences. CD8+ Simpson's diversity did not differ significantly between patients and controls.

The sequenced patients had an expansion of CD8+CD57+ cells seen by flow cytometry. TCR beta VDJ and CDR3 were profiled, and genomic DNA was the template. Via MiXCR, TCRdb re-called the reads, giving one row per CDR3 protein. Here the sample spans 75,000 to 80,000 distinct CDR3 sequences, 55% to 75% being singletons. V lost 7 bases to trimming and J lost 1 base; unmatched junction nucleotides: 10. The CDR3 extends over 16 amino acids. Germline V gene lookup returns CDR1 ENHRY and CDR2 SYGVKD. Comment on this clonotype: The antigen is undetermined.

Sample: sorted CD4+, CD8+, or CD8+CD57+ T cells (not recorded which) from PBMCs. The chain combines TRBV10-3 with TRBJ1-5, with 7 bases fitting TRBD1. This clonotype was sampled from a human donor with aplastic anemia. The CDR3 DNA is TGTGCCATCAAAGACAAGTGGGGACAGAGCAATCAGCCCCAGCATTTT. Encoded protein: CAIKDKWGQSNQPQHF.